This T cell receptor beta chain comes out of a study of cytomegalovirus exposure and HLA in healthy donors (TCRdb year 2017). At the level of the whole study: An earlier analysis of roughly 610 of the donors reported about 280 Gb of sequence data and roughly 120 million unique TCR beta sequences obtained from around 190 million T cells. Typing coverage varied by locus: roughly 629-630 donors for A, B, C, DRB1 and DQB1; about 520 for DQA1; approximately 610 for DPA1; approximately 450 for DPB1. In a later analysis, previously published TCR beta repertoires from several hundred donors were re-analyzed and high-resolution HLA genotyping was added so that TCR occurrence patterns could be studied. About 300 gigabases of sequencing data and 80 million or so unique TCR sequences were included in an early release covering under 650 HLA-typed donors. The study profiled the T cell repertoires of more than 500 subjects by immunosequencing and related them to cytomegalovirus serostatus. The aim of the study was to test whether cataloging public T cell receptors could identify signatures of past pathogen exposure. Among about 400 genotyped donors of the cohort, an average of around 220,000 unique TCR beta nucleotide sequences was sequenced per donor, of which about 19% were non-productive. To predict cytomegalovirus infection status, the study brought together high-throughput TCR immunosequencing, statistical association of individual TCRs with disease status, and machine learning. Of the roughly 400 genotyped donors, 80% to 90% were placed in the genetic ancestry cluster associated with self-reported Caucasian donors. In an earlier analysis of roughly 580 of the donors, high-throughput TCR beta sequencing was used to judge whether each TCR beta V gene segment behaved as functional or pseudogenic. Rather than drawing on any new phenotypic data, the later analysis identified candidate immune exposures from TCR beta sequences and the way those sequences occurred across donors. Roughly 5 DR-DQ haplotypes were handled as single units for association and clustering, since linkage in the cohort was strong. Alongside the repertoire data, information on donor age, sex, ethnicity and CMV serostatus was compiled. HLA typing included class I and class II loci at four-digit resolution. Every discovery cohort repertoire had been produced on one sequencing platform. In addition to the first cohort of 650 to 800 subjects, a separate validation cohort of 130 or so different subjects was used. In a later genetic analysis, genome-wide SNP genotypes for about 55% of the roughly 670 donors were used, and that subset was treated as a discovery cohort.

General conclusions and limits of the study: In a later analysis, HLA-associated TCR beta chains were found to be more clonally expanded and to have lower generation probabilities than equally common non-associated chains. Most TCR sequences were observed very rarely across donors, whereas some public TCRs were present in many individuals. A cluster of highly shared sequence variants was judged likely to be a technical artifact of the sequencing pipeline. Because HLA typing was unavailable for some donors at each locus, only the typed subset was used in association tests. The classifier was reported to diagnose cytomegalovirus status with high specificity and sensitivity in both the original and validation cohorts. A later genetic analysis associated a missense DCLRE1C variant with V-gene and J-gene trimming of TCR beta chains, and an independent cohort replicated the association. In an earlier analysis of some 550 of the donors, most TCR beta V segments were observed in productive rearrangements about 87% or about 30% of the time, broadly matching IMGT annotations. Correlated functional status among segregating V segments might reflect linkage disequilibrium, but an unknown experimental factor could not be ruled out. The authors suggested that the approach could potentially be generalized to other disease states and immunological phenotypes. When HLA alleles, especially DR and DQ, strongly co-occurred, TCR associations were difficult to assign to individual alleles. Only TCR beta chains were sequenced in this cohort, and the absence of alpha or paired-chain data limited detectable features. A further reported finding was that TCR beta sequences accurately predicted the HLA-A and HLA-B alleles for most subjects in the first cohort. Specific HLA alleles were associated with about 17,000 TCR beta sequences at a false discovery rate of 0.05 in a later analysis. Several of the top co-occurrence clusters appeared to be linked to parvovirus B19, influenza, CMV and Epstein-Barr virus, according to a later analysis. In the study, roughly 160 TCR beta chains were listed as associated with cytomegalovirus. A later genetic analysis reported fewer N-insertions in productive TCRs among donors in an Asian-associated ancestry cluster than the approximately 670-donor mean. Most CMV-associated TCR beta chains appeared to be HLA-restricted in a later analysis, and the HLA associations seemed to be driven largely by CMV exposure. In a later analysis, the rate of TCR association differed among HLA loci, with DRB1 alleles having the most associated TCRs and HLA-C alleles having the fewest. Some IMGT-functional V segments, including TRBV6-2 and TRBV6-3, could not be told apart with the 87-base-pair reads, so those segments were excluded. Some 16 rarely observed V segments, including chromosome 9 orphons, were excluded from the earlier analysis of 550 to 700 of the donors because counts were too low. The only immune exposure information available for the cohort was CMV serostatus. In vitro tests confirmed that a few of the cytomegalovirus-associated TCR beta chains recognize cytomegalovirus antigens. Roughly uniform sequencing depth across donors was assumed in presence/absence analyses, although this assumption may not hold.

From the germline V gene, CDR1 is SGHVS and CDR2 is FQNEAQ. V drops 5 bases and J drops 0 bases, leaving 10 bases in between. The cysteine opens and the phenylalanine closes a CDR3 of 15 amino acids. Only CDR3 DNA remains: 45 bases, in frame from the first base. The receptor library was made with the immunoSEQ multiplex PCR assay. The multiplex PCR relied on a mix of 60 forward primers for TCR Vbeta segments and 13 reverse primers for TCR Jbeta segments. The CDR3 region of rearranged TCR beta genes was amplified from genomic DNA with a multiplex PCR assay. The Illumina HiSeq System was used to sequence the amplified TCR beta libraries as 87-base-pair reads. In the paper's pipeline: A later analysis tallied 75 million to 85 million unique TCR beta chains across the approximately 670 repertoires, and approximately 12 million of those chains were shared by two or more donors. Raw reads were error-corrected and collapsed into unique sequences by a nearest-neighbor algorithm in which closely related sequences were merged to remove PCR and sequencing errors. V, D and J gene segments were assigned by aligning CDR3 sequences to IMGT reference sequences. For a sequence to be retained, a match of at least six nucleotides was required to both a V gene segment and a J gene segment. Rearrangements were called productive when the CDR3 lacked stop codons and stayed in frame with V and J; all others were non-productive. Following IMGT convention, CDR3 was defined as the stretch from the second conserved V-encoded cysteine up to the conserved J-encoded phenylalanine. The earlier analysis of some 540 of the donors excluded any sequence lacking an unambiguous match to a single V gene segment. In an earlier analysis of roughly 600 of the donors, a V segment was called functional when productive rearrangements were above 56.7%, and segregating when the standard deviation between donors exceeded 5%. To diagnose cytomegalovirus status from the catalog of TCR beta chain sequences, a statistical classification framework was built. A later analysis assigned V and J genes by comparing TCR nucleotide sequences with IMGT/GENE-DB human TR gene sequences. The TCRdist pipeline was used in a later analysis to assign CDR3 sequences and most-parsimonious VDJ recombination scenarios. A later analysis defined each TCR beta chain by its CDR3 amino acid sequence plus V-gene family, and excluded reads lacking a unique V-gene family. A later analysis removed roughly 590 highly shared, low-generation-probability nucleotide sequences to deal with suspected cross-contamination and a sequencing artifact. A later analysis calculated a clonal expansion index for each public chain from normalized within-repertoire ranks of inferred template counts. In a later analysis, generation probabilities were computed with a VDJ recombination model fitted to out-of-frame rearrangements, and the resulting probabilities were checked against IGoR. In a later analysis, hypergeometric tests were used to score TCR-TCR, TCR-HLA and TCR-CMV co-occurrence, with a repertoire-size bias correction applied to TCR pairs. In a later analysis, false discovery rates were estimated by permuting HLA or CMV assignments 20 times. In a later analysis, co-occurring TCRs were grouped using DBSCAN, with TCRdist sequence similarity added in when clustering inside HLA-allele-positive subsets. Repertoires with fewer than 30,000 or more than 120,000 public chains were left out of co-occurrence clustering, as were a few repertoires with anomalous nucleotide sharing. This is the immuneACCESS table as TCRdb keeps it, with only in-frame sequences that have V and J called. A part of the clones is gone; compared with another copy, unresolved V genes explain less than half, and the rest is unexplained. V and J calls and clone size are given by that table; D and trimming were obtained from the DNA. Recorded for this sample are 200,000 to 250,000 clones; approximately 82% of them occurred a single time. The top ten clonotypes cover 0.55% to 0.7% of the sample.

The cohort consisted of more than 650 healthy bone marrow donors. All cohort members were sampled while nominally healthy, although unrecorded immune exposures were likely present. The donor was CMV seronegative and belonged to the group of several hundred seronegative cohort members. Every donor gave a peripheral blood sample, and the peripheral blood mononuclear cells from that sample were used for TCR beta sequencing. Genomic DNA was extracted from the blood cell samples with the Qiagen DNeasy Blood Extraction Kit. Regarding this clone: This receptor's antigen is unknown. No qualities accompany the bases; no much larger clone lies one base away.

The rearrangement joined TRBV7-8 to TRBJ2-2; matching of 6 bases hints at TRBD2 as the D gene. The source material was PBMCs. The source of this sequence is a woman aged 40 to 50 in good health and CMV-seronegative. This receptor carries the CDR3 CASSPRTTNTGELFF. The bases are TGTGCCAGCAGCCCCAGGACTACGAACACCGGGGAGCTGTTTTTT.